The rows below give T cell receptor beta chains drawn from one sample of a study of CD8+CD57+ T cells in acquired aplastic anemia. TCRdb re-analysed the reads in MiXCR, keeping a single row per CDR3 protein. The table includes over 150,000 distinct CDR3 sequences, 71% detected once. Sequenced input: sorted CD4+, CD8+, or CD8+CD57+ T cells (not recorded which) from PBMCs. The receptors derive from a human donor with aplastic anemia. The CDR3 runs from the conserved cysteine through the conserved F or W. The D gene is left open where the match is weak. Size is omitted from some rows. Given values are once, few, many or a class for expanded clones.

TRBV2	TRBJ2-3	TRBD1	many	TGTGCCAGCAGACTTCCGGGTCGACGGGACAGATTCACAGATACGCAGTATTTT	CASRLPGRRDRFTDTQYF
TRBV7-8	TRBJ2-5	TRBD1	.	TGTGCCAGCAGCGCCACGGGACAGGAGCGGACCCAGTACTTC	CASSATGQERTQYF
TRBV5-4	TRBJ2-7	.	.	TGTGCCAGCAGCCAAGGGGGGCAGGGTCGGGTCGAGCAGTACTTC	CASSQGGQGRVEQYF
TRBV29-1	TRBJ2-7	.	many	TGCAGCGCTGCCGGGATTGGGACCTACGAGCAGTACTTC	CSAAGIGTYEQYF
TRBV5-1	TRBJ1-1	.	many	TGCGCCAGCAGCTGGAGAAGGGATGGGAACACTGAAGCTTTCTTT	CASSWRRDGNTEAFF
TRBV5-4	TRBJ1-4	TRBD1	.	TGTGCCAGCAGCTCGCGACAGGGCGTGGCGAAACTGTTTTTT	CASSSRQGVAKLFF
TRBV20-1	TRBJ1-6	TRBD1	.	TGCAGTGCTAGAGAAACGACAGGGGGGTCCCTCCACTTT	CSARETTGGSLHF
TRBV6-4	TRBJ2-1	TRBD2	.	TGTGCCAGCAGTGAAGCGGGGGGGCGGAATGAGCAGTTCTTC	CASSEAGGRNEQFF
TRBV10-2	TRBJ2-3	.	.	TGCGCCAGGGGGGGCACAGATACGCAGTATTTT	CARGGTDTQYF
TRBV15	TRBJ1-1	.	.	TGTGCCACCAGCAGACCTACTCTGGGGAACACTGAAGCTTTCTTT	CATSRPTLGNTEAFF
TRBV10-3	TRBJ2-7	.	.	TGTGCCATCAGTGATTCAGTTTCCTACGAGCAGTACTTC	CAISDSVSYEQYF
TRBV5-1	TRBJ1-5	.	.	TGCGCCAGCAGCTTGGGTGGCAGTGATCAGCCCCAGCATTTT	CASSLGGSDQPQHF
TRBV10-3	TRBJ2-1	TRBD2	.	TGTGCCATGCGGACTAGCGGGAGTAACTACAATGAGCAGTTCTTC	CAMRTSGSNYNEQFF
TRBV7-9	TRBJ2-7	.	.	TGTGCCAGCAGCCTGCCCCAGGGGACGGACGAGCAGTACTTC	CASSLPQGTDEQYF
TRBV9	TRBJ2-3	.	.	TGTGCCAGCAGCGTGAGGGGCGCGGGGCTAGTCACAGATACGCAGTATTTT	CASSVRGAGLVTDTQYF
TRBV2	TRBJ2-3	.	.	TGTGCCAGCATTGGAGCGGGCACAGATACGCAGTATTTT	CASIGAGTDTQYF
TRBV29-1	TRBJ2-1	.	.	TGCAGCGTTGAAGGCAATGAGCAGTTCTTC	CSVEGNEQFF
TRBV10-3	TRBJ1-5	.	.	TGTGCCATCAGTGAGCTGGGGGGGTCGAATCAGCCCCAGCATTTT	CAISELGGSNQPQHF
TRBV7-9	TRBJ2-5	TRBD1	.	TGTGCCAGCAGCCACTACAGGGGTTGGTGGGAGACCCAGTACTTC	CASSHYRGWWETQYF
TRBV5-8	TRBJ2-7	.	.	TGTGCCAGCAGCTTCCTTGGAGCCTACGAGCAGTACTTC	CASSFLGAYEQYF
TRBV6-8	TRBJ2-3	.	.	TGTGACACCACAGGGGGGGCAGATACGCAGTATTTT	CDTTGGADTQYF
TRBV24-1	TRBJ2-1	.	few	TGTGCCACCAGTGATTTGCGGGGCGCAGGGGATGAGCAGTTCTTC	CATSDLRGAGDEQFF
TRBV2	TRBJ2-7	TRBD1	.	TGTGCCAACACCGACAGGGCCCCGGGGTACGAGCAGTACTTC	CANTDRAPGYEQYF
TRBV10-3	TRBJ2-1	TRBD2	.	TGTGCCATCAGTGAGTTTTTCGGGGGGTACAATGAGCAGTTCTTC	CAISEFFGGYNEQFF
TRBV7-2	TRBJ2-7	TRBD1	.	TGTGCCAGCAGCTCCCAAGGGACAGGCTCCTACGAGCAGTACTTC	CASSSQGTGSYEQYF
TRBV5-8	TRBJ2-3	.	.	TGTGCCAGCAGCCACCCAGGGGGGGTTGAAGCAGATACGCAGTATTTT	CASSHPGGVEADTQYF
TRBV12-3/TRBV12-4	TRBJ2-3	.	.	TGTGCCAGCTCCCGTAGGAGGGCAGGAGAAGATACGCAGTATTTT	CASSRRRAGEDTQYF
TRBV5-1	TRBJ1-1	.	.	TGCGCCAGCAGCATCGGGACGGTAAGGTCCACTGAAGCTTTCTTT	CASSIGTVRSTEAFF
TRBV7-8	TRBJ2-5	.	.	TGTGCCAGCAGCTTAAAGGTGGAGACCCAGTACTTC	CASSLKVETQYF
TRBV12-3/TRBV12-4	TRBJ2-7	.	.	TGTGCCAGCAGTGCCACAGGGGCGGGAAAGCAGTACTTC	CASSATGAGKQYF
TRBV2	TRBJ2-3	TRBD2	.	TGTGCCAGCAGTGGAGCGGGAGTGGATACGCAGTATTTT	CASSGAGVDTQYF
TRBV20-1	TRBJ2-5	TRBD2	.	TGCAGTGCCCGAGGTCCGGGACTAGCGGGGGGCCGGCTGTACTTC	CSARGPGLAGGRLYF
TRBV7-8	TRBJ1-2	TRBD1	.	TGTGCCAGCAGCTTAACGACAGGGCACAATGGCTACACCTTC	CASSLTTGHNGYTF
TRBV29-1	TRBJ1-2	TRBD1	.	TGCAGCGTTGAAAGTCAACAGGGGGCTGACTATGGCTACACCTTC	CSVESQQGADYGYTF
TRBV6-5	TRBJ1-1	.	many	TGTGCCAGCAATTCCAACACTGAAGCTTTCTTT	CASNSNTEAFF
TRBV20-1	TRBJ1-1	.	.	TGCAGTGCTAGAGATGACACTACCAACACTGAAGCTTTCTTT	CSARDDTTNTEAFF
TRBV29-1	TRBJ2-1	TRBD2	.	TGCAGCGTTGAAAGTGGCCTAGCGGGGGGCAGTGAGCAGTTCTTC	CSVESGLAGGSEQFF
TRBV25-1	TRBJ1-6	TRBD1	.	TGTGCCAGCAATCGGGACAGTAATTCACCCCTCCACTTT	CASNRDSNSPLHF
TRBV4-1	TRBJ2-3	TRBD2	.	TGCGCCAGCAGCCAAGGGCAAGCGGGGGGCACAGATACGCAGTATTTT	CASSQGQAGGTDTQYF
TRBV19	TRBJ2-7	.	.	TGTGCCAGTAGTTCCGGGACGCCCGAGCAGTACTTC	CASSSGTPEQYF
TRBV5-1	TRBJ2-6	TRBD1	.	TGCGCCAGCAGGACAGGGGTCGCATCTGGGGCCAACGTCCTGACTTTC	CASRTGVASGANVLTF
TRBV7-9	TRBJ2-3	.	.	TGTGCCAGCAGGACGGCGGATACGCAGTATTTT	CASRTADTQYF
TRBV10-1	TRBJ1-2	.	.	TGCGCCAGCAGTGACCCCAGGGGCACCTTC	CASSDPRGTF
TRBV19	TRBJ2-1	.	.	TGTGCCAGTAGTATAGACCTTGTAGGGTTAAATGAGCAGTTCTTC	CASSIDLVGLNEQFF
TRBV20-1	TRBJ2-1	TRBD1	.	TGCAGGGGATTGGACAGGGCTTCCGATGAGCAGTTCTTC	CRGLDRASDEQFF
TRBV19	TRBJ2-7	TRBD1	.	TGTGCCAGTAGTGCAGCCGGGACAGGCTACGAGCAGTACTTC	CASSAAGTGYEQYF